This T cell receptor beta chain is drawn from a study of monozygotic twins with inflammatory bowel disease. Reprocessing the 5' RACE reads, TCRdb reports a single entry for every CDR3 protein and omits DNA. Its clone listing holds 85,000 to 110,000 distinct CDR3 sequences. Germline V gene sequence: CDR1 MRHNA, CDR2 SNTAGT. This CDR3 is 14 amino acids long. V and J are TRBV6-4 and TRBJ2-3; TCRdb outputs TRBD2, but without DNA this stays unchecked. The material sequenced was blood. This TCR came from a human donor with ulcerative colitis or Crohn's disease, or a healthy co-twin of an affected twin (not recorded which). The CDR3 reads CASRLAPYTDTQYF.